Listed below are T cell receptor beta chains from one sample, sequenced in a study of blood T cell repertoires in COVID-19. Clones were sequenced by immunoSEQ multiplex PCR, and TCRdb holds only the in-frame ones, with some missing. The sample comprises roughly 86,000 clones, about 88% of which are singletons, and less than 6.5% rests with the top ten. Sequenced input: peripheral blood. Receptor source: a man aged 35 to 55 with acute or convalescent COVID-19. Each CDR3 is given with its conserved first and last residue. Each record gives: clone size, V gene, D gene, J gene, CDR3 protein, CDR3 DNA. D genes are given only for firm matches. Clone size appears in some rows only: once, few, many, or a class for an expanded clone.

few	TRBV7-8	-	TRBJ1-5	CASSLGAQPQHF	TGTGCCAGCAGCTTAGGGGCTCAGCCCCAGCATTTT
-	TRBV14	TRBD2	TRBJ2-5	CASSTWGGPETQYF	TGTGCCAGCAGCACCTGGGGGGGTCCGGAGACCCAGTACTTC
-	TRBV6-5	-	TRBJ1-2	CASSRGANYGYTF	TGTGCCAGCAGCAGGGGAGCTAACTATGGCTACACCTTC
-	TRBV2	TRBD1	TRBJ1-1	CASSEGQMIEAFF	TGTGCCAGCAGTGAGGGACAGATGATTGAAGCTTTCTTT
once	TRBV11-2	TRBD2	TRBJ2-1	CASTVGLAGVDEQFF	TGTGCCAGCACTGTAGGACTAGCGGGAGTGGATGAGCAGTTCTTC
-	TRBV19	-	TRBJ1-4	CASSILKDSEKLFF	TGTGCCAGTAGTATCCTCAAGGACAGTGAAAAACTGTTTTTT
-	TRBV7-2	-	TRBJ1-1	CASSPNAGKVKLNTEAFF	TGTGCCAGCAGCCCCAATGCGGGGAAAGTAAAGTTGAACACTGAAGCTTTCTTT
-	TRBV18	-	TRBJ1-5	CASSPSSGQPQHF	TGTGCCAGCTCACCCTCATCGGGGCAGCCCCAGCATTTT
-	TRBV4-1	-	TRBJ1-5	CASSPLQQTNNQPQHF	TGCGCCAGCAGCCCCCTTCAACAAACTAACAATCAGCCCCAGCATTTT
-	TRBV5-4	TRBD1	TRBJ1-1	CASSFKQGEAEAFF	TGTGCCAGCAGCTTCAAACAGGGGGAGGCTGAAGCTTTCTTT
-	TRBV6-5	TRBD2	TRBJ2-1	CASSQREGRHNEQFF	TGTGCCAGCAGTCAGCGGGAGGGCCGACACAATGAGCAGTTCTTC
-	TRBV5-6	TRBD1	TRBJ1-5	CASSNRGLSNQPQHF	TGTGCCAGCAGCAACAGGGGGCTAAGCAATCAGCCCCAGCATTTT
-	TRBV14	-	TRBJ1-3	CASSLQTGLGNTIYF	TGTGCCAGCAGCTTACAGACAGGCCTTGGAAACACCATATATTTT
-	TRBV7-9	-	TRBJ1-6	CASSSNTSSYNSPLHF	TGTGCCAGCAGCTCCAACACAAGCTCCTATAATTCACCCCTCCACTTT
once	TRBV2	-	TRBJ2-7	CASQGGEQYF	TGTGCCAGCCAGGGAGGCGAGCAGTACTTC
-	TRBV18	TRBD1	TRBJ1-5	CASSSGQGNNQPQHF	TGTGCCAGCTCATCGGGACAGGGGAACAATCAGCCCCAGCATTTT
-	TRBV7-8	TRBD2	TRBJ2-1	CASSTKTPSGGSYNEQFF	TGTGCCAGCAGCACAAAGACCCCAAGCGGGGGCTCCTACAATGAGCAGTTCTTC
-	TRBV5-3	TRBD1	TRBJ1-4	CARSLAGTGGDKRFF	TGTGCCAGAAGCTTGGCCGGGACAGGGGGTGATAAAAGGTTTTTT
-	TRBV19	TRBD1	TRBJ1-3	CASHRQGARGNTIYF	TGTGCCAGTCATCGACAGGGGGCGAGAGGAAACACCATATATTTT
-	TRBV7-9	TRBD1	TRBJ2-7	CASSLWTGADYEQYF	TGTGCCAGCAGCCTTTGGACAGGGGCGGACTACGAGCAGTACTTC
-	TRBV19	-	TRBJ1-2	CASSTRADAYGYTF	TGTGCCAGTAGTACGAGGGCCGACGCGTATGGCTACACCTTC
-	TRBV6-2/TRBV6-3	-	TRBJ2-7	CASSEDYQSYEQYF	TGTGCCAGCAGTGAGGACTACCAATCCTACGAGCAGTACTTC
-	TRBV7-2	TRBD1	TRBJ1-3	CASSPGTGPDGNTIYF	TGTGCCAGCAGCCCTGGGACAGGCCCCGACGGAAACACCATATATTTT
few	TRBV25-1	TRBD1	TRBJ1-6	CASSARTGGGRSPLHF	TGTGCCAGCAGTGCTAGGACAGGGGGCGGACGTTCACCCCTCCACTTT
-	TRBV6-5	-	TRBJ1-3	CASSYSAGSGNTIYF	TGTGCCAGCAGTTACTCAGCAGGGTCTGGAAACACCATATATTTT
-	TRBV27	TRBD1	TRBJ1-2	CASSLGQGHYGYTF	TGTGCCAGCAGCCTGGGACAGGGCCACTATGGCTACACCTTC
-	TRBV19	-	TRBJ2-7	CASSVGTKSYEQYF	TGTGCCAGTAGTGTCGGGACAAAATCCTACGAGCAGTACTTC
-	TRBV14	-	TRBJ2-7	CASSQVRGGEQYF	TGTGCCAGCAGCCAAGTTAGAGGAGGCGAGCAGTACTTC
-	TRBV7-8	TRBD2	TRBJ2-3	CASSLGGRGTDTQYF	TGTGCCAGCAGCTTAGGAGGGAGGGGCACAGATACGCAGTATTTT
-	TRBV15	-	TRBJ2-7	CATSRGPVVSYEQYF	TGTGCCACCAGCAGAGGGCCAGTTGTGTCCTACGAGCAGTACTTC
-	TRBV6-5	TRBD2	TRBJ2-3	CASSYSTSGRLDTQYF	TGTGCCAGCAGTTACTCTACTAGCGGGAGATTAGATACGCAGTATTTT
-	TRBV30	TRBD1	TRBJ1-3	CAWSGDSNTIYF	TGTGCCTGGAGTGGGGACAGCAACACCATATATTTT
-	TRBV6-6	-	TRBJ1-6	CASSYFLGQRNSPLHF	TGTGCCAGCAGTTACTTCTTAGGACAGCGTAATTCACCCCTCCACTTT
-	TRBV7-2	TRBD1	TRBJ2-3	CASSLRGTGADTQYF	TGTGCCAGCAGCTTACGCGGGACAGGGGCAGATACGCAGTATTTT
-	TRBV27	TRBD1	TRBJ2-1	CASSLPGQNNEQFF	TGTGCCAGCAGTTTACCGGGACAGAACAATGAGCAGTTCTTC
once	TRBV7-6	TRBD2	TRBJ2-1	CASSPLLAGGRNEQFF	TGTGCCAGCAGCCCCCTACTAGCGGGAGGACGGAATGAGCAGTTCTTC
-	TRBV6-2/TRBV6-3	TRBD2	TRBJ2-1	CASSHVAGGRGEQFF	TGTGCCAGCAGCCATGTAGCGGGGGGGCGGGGTGAGCAGTTCTTC
-	TRBV6-1	TRBD1	TRBJ1-6	CASSEQGAYNSPLHF	TGTGCCAGCAGTGAACAGGGGGCTTATAATTCACCCCTCCACTTT
-	TRBV20-1	-	TRBJ1-2	CSARTVYGYTF	TGCAGTGCTAGGACAGTTTATGGCTACACCTTC
-	TRBV3-1/TRBV3-2	TRBD1	TRBJ1-6	CASSPTHTGTGSNSPLHF	TGTGCCAGCAGCCCCACTCATACCGGGACAGGGTCCAATTCACCCCTCCACTTT
-	TRBV24-1	-	TRBJ2-5	CATSDAGAGDGARETQYF	TGTGCCACCAGTGATGCGGGGGCCGGGGACGGTGCAAGAGAGACCCAGTACTTC
once	TRBV29-1	TRBD1	TRBJ2-7	CSVEGMRTGTNSYEQYF	TGCAGCGTTGAGGGGATGAGGACAGGCACCAACTCCTACGAGCAGTACTTC
-	TRBV18	TRBD1	TRBJ2-4	CASSLGQENIQYF	TGTGCCAGCTCACTCGGACAGGAAAACATTCAGTACTTC
-	TRBV3-1/TRBV3-2	-	TRBJ2-1	CASSQSRSSEEQFF	TGTGCCAGCAGCCAATCCCGTTCGAGCGAAGAGCAGTTCTTC
-	TRBV5-1	-	TRBJ1-1	CASSLLNRNTEAFF	TGCGCCAGCAGCTTACTAAATAGGAACACTGAAGCTTTCTTT
-	TRBV15	TRBD2	TRBJ2-1	CATSRDLGGRVNEQFF	TGTGCCACCAGCAGAGATCTCGGGGGGAGGGTCAATGAGCAGTTCTTC
-	TRBV6-5	TRBD1	TRBJ1-4	CASTRGLAEKLFF	TGTGCCAGCACCAGGGGGCTGGCTGAAAAACTGTTTTTT
-	TRBV12-5	-	TRBJ1-4	CASGLVWRGGTNEKLFF	TGTGCTAGTGGTTTGGTATGGAGGGGTGGAACTAATGAAAAACTGTTTTTT